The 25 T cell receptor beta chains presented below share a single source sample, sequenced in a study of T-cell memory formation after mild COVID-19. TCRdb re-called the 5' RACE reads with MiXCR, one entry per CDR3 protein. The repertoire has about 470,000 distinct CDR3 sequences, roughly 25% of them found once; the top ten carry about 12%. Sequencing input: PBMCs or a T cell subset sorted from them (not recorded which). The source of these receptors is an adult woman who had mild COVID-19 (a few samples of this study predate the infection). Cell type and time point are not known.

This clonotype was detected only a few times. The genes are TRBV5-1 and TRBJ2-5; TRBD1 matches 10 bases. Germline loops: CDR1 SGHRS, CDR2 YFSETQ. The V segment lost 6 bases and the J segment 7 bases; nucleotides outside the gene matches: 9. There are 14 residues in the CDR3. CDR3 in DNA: TGCGCCAGCACCGAGGGACAGGGGTCCTCGACCCAGTACTTC. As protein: CASTEGQGSSTQYF. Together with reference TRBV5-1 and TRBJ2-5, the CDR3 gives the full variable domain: KAGVTQTPRYLIKTRGQQVTLSCSPISGHRSVSWYQQTPGQGLQFLFEYFSETQRNKGNFPGRFSGRQFSNSRSEMNVSTLELGDSALYLCASTEGQGSSTQYFGPGTRLLVL.

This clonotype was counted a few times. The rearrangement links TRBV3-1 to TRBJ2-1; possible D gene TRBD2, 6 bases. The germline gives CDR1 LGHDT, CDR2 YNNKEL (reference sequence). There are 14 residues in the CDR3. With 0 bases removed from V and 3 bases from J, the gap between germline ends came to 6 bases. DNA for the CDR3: TGTGCCAGCAGCCAAGAGGGAGGCTACAATGAGCAGTTCTTC. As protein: CASSQEGGYNEQFF.

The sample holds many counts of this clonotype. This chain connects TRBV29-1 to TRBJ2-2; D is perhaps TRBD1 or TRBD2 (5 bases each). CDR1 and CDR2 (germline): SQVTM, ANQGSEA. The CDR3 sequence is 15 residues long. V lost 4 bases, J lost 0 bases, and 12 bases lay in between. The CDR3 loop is CSVVRGPTNTGELFF. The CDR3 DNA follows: TGCAGCGTTGTGAGGGGCCCTACGAACACCGGGGAGCTGTTTTTT.

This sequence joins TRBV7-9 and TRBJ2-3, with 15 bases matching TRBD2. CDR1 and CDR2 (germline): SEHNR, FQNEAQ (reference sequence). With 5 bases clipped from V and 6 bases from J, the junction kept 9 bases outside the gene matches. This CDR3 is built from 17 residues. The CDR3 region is CASSPWTSGGAGDTQYF. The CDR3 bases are TGTGCCAGCAGCCCGTGGACTAGCGGGGGGGCCGGCGATACGCAGTATTTT.

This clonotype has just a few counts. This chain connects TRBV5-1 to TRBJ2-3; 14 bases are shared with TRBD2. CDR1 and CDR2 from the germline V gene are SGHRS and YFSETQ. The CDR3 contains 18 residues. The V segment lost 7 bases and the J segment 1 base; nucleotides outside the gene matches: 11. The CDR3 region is CASALGTSGGIGTDTQYF. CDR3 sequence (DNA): TGCGCCAGCGCACTCGGGACTAGCGGGGGTATTGGCACAGATACGCAGTATTTT. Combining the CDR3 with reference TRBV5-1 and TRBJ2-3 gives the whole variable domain KAGVTQTPRYLIKTRGQQVTLSCSPISGHRSVSWYQQTPGQGLQFLFEYFSETQRNKGNFPGRFSGRQFSNSRSEMNVSTLELGDSALYLCASALGTSGGIGTDTQYFGPGTRLTVL.

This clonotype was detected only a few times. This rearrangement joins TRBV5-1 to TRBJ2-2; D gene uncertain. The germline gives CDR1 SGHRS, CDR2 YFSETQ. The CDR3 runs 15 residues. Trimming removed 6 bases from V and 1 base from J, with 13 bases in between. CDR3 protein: CASTEYYQNTGELFF. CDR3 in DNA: TGCGCCAGCACGGAATACTACCAGAACACCGGGGAGCTGTTTTTT. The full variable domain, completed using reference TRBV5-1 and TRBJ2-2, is KAGVTQTPRYLIKTRGQQVTLSCSPISGHRSVSWYQQTPGQGLQFLFEYFSETQRNKGNFPGRFSGRQFSNSRSEMNVSTLELGDSALYLCASTEYYQNTGELFFGEGSRLTVL.

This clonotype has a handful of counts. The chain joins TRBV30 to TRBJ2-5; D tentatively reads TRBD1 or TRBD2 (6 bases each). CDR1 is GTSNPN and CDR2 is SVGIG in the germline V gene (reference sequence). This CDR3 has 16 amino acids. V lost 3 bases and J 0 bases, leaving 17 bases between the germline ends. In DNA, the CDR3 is TGTGCCTGGAGCTCGGGGGCAGCTTTGTACCAAGAGACCCAGTACTTC. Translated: CAWSSGAALYQETQYF. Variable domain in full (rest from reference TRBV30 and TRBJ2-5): SQTIHQWPATLVQPVGSPLSLECTVEGTSNPNLYWYRQAAGRGLQLLFYSVGIGQISSEVPQNLSASRPQDRQFILSSKKLLLSDSGFYLCAWSSGAALYQETQYFGPGTRLLVL.

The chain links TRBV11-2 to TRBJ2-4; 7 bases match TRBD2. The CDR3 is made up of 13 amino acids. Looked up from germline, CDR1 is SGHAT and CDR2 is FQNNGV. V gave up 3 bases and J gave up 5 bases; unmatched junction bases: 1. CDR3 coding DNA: TGTGCCAGCAGCTTGGGGAGGGAAAACATTCAGTACTTC. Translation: CASSLGRENIQYF.

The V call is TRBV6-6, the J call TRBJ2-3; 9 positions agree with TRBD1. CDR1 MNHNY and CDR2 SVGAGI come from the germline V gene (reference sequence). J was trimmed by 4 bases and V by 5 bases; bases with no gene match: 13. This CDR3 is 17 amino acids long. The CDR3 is CASSPKAGTGLADTQYF. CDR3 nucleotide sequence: TGTGCCAGCAGTCCAAAGGCCGGGACAGGGTTGGCAGATACGCAGTATTTT.

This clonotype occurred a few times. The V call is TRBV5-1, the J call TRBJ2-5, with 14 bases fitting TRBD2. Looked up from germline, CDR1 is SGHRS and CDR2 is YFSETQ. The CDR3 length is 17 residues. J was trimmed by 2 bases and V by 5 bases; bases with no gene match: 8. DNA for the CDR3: TGCGCCAGCAGTCGGGGACTAGCGGGGGAATCGCAAGAGACCCAGTACTTC. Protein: CASSRGLAGESQETQYF.

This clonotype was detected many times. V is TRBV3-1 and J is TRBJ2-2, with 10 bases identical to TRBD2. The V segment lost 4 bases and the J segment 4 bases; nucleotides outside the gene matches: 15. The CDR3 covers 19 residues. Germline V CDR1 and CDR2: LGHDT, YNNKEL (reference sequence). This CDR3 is CASSPKETSGPGGTGELFF. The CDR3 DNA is TGTGCCAGCAGCCCGAAAGAGACTAGCGGGCCGGGAGGCACCGGGGAGCTGTTTTTT.

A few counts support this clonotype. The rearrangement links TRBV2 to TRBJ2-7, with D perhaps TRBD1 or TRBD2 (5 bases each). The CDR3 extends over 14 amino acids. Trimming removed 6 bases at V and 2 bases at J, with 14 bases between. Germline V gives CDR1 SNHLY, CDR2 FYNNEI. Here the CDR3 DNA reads TGTGCCAGCAGCGGTTCCGGGGCTGCCTACGAGCAGTACTTC. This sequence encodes CASSGSGAAYEQYF.

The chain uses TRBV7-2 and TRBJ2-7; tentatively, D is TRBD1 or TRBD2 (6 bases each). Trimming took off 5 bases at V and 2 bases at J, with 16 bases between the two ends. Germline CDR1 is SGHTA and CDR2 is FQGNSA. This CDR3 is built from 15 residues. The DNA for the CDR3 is TGTGCCAGCAGCCTCTTCCAAGGGGGGACCTACGAGCAGTACTTC. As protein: CASSLFQGGTYEQYF.

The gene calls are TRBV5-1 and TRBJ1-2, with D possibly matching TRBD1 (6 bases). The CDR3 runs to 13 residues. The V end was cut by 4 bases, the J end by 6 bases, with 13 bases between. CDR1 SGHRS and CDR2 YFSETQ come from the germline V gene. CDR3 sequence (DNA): TGCGCCAGCAGCCTAGACAGGCGCGATGGCTACACCTTC. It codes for CASSLDRRDGYTF.

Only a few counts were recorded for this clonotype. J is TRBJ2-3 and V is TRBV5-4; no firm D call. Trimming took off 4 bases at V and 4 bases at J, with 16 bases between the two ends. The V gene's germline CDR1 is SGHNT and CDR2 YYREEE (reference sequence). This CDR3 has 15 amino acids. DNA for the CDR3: TGTGCCAGCAGCCCGCCTGGCGGCTCCGCAGATACGCAGTATTTT. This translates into CASSPPGGSADTQYF.

In nucleotides, the CDR3 is TGTGCCAGCAGCGCGGACAGCGTCCAAGAGACCCAGTACTTC. Residues: CASSADSVQETQYF. The chain has TRBV7-9 and TRBJ2-5; D perhaps matches TRBD1 (6 bases). The CDR3 totals 14 residues. V was shortened by 5 bases and J by 1 base, with 11 bases between the two germline ends. The V gene's germline CDR1 is SEHNR and CDR2 FQNEAQ (reference sequence).

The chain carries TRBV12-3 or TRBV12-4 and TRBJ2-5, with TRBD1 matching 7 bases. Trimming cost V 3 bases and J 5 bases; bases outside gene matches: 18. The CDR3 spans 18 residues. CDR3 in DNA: TGTGCCAGCAGTTTTCGACAGGGTGTCTCGGTTTGGCGGGAGACCCAGTACTTC. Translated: CASSFRQGVSVWRETQYF.

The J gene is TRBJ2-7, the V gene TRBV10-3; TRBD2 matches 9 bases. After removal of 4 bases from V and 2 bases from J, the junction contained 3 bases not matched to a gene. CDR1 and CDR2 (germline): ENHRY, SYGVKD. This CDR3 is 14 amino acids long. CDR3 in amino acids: CAISASGGTYEQYF. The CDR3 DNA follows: TGTGCCATCAGTGCGAGCGGGGGGACCTACGAGCAGTACTTC.

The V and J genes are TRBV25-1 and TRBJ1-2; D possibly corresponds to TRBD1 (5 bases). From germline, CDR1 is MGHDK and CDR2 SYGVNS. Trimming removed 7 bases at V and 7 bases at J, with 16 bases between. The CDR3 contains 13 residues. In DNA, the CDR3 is TGTGCCAGCACTCCAAGCCAGGGACGTGGCTACACCTTC. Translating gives CASTPSQGRGYTF.

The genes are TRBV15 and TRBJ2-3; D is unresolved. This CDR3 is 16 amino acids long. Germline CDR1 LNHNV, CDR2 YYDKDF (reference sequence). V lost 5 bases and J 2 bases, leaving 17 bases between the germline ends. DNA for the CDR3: TGTGCCACCAGCCTCACCCTCGGAGATCCCACAGATACGCAGTATTTT. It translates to CATSLTLGDPTDTQYF. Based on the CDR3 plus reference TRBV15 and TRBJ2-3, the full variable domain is DAMVIQNPRYQVTQFGKPVTLSCSQTLNHNVMYWYQQKSSQAPKLLFHYYDKDFNNEADTPDNFQSRRPNTSFCFLDIRSPGLGDTAMYLCATSLTLGDPTDTQYFGPGTRLTVL.

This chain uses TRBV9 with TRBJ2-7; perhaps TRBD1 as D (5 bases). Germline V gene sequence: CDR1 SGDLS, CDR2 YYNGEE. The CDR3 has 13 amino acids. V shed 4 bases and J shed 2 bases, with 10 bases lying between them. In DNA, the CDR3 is TGTGCCAGCAGCAGAGACAGCGCCTACGAGCAGTACTTC. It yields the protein CASSRDSAYEQYF.

The CDR3 spells CASSQPIAGPYEQYF. The DNA of the CDR3 is TGTGCCAGCAGCCAACCAATCGCGGGACCGTACGAGCAGTACTTC. V is TRBV6-5 and J is TRBJ2-7; a possible D gene is TRBD2 (6 bases). Germline loops: CDR1 MNHEY, CDR2 SVGAGI. The CDR3 loop spans 15 amino acids. The V gene lost 6 bases and the J gene lost 4 bases, with 19 bases spanning the gap.

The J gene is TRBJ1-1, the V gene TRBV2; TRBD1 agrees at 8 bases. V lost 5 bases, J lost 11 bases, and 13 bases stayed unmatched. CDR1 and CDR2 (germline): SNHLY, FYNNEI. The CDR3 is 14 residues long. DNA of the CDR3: TGTGCCAGCAGTTCACAGGGGGTTGTCTCTCAGGCTTTCTTT. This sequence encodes CASSSQGVVSQAFF.

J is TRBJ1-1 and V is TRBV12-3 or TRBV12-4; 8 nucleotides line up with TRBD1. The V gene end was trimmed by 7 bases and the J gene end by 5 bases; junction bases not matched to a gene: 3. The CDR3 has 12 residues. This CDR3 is CASTQGATEAFF. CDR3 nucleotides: TGTGCCAGCACTCAGGGGGCAACTGAAGCTTTCTTT.

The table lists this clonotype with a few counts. Here the CDR3 DNA reads TGTGCCAGCAGCTTAGTTGGGGGTGAGAATTCACCCCTCCACTTT. Translation gives CASSLVGGENSPLHF. J is TRBJ1-6 and V is TRBV7-8; D may be TRBD1 (5 bases). Looked up from germline, CDR1 is SGHVS and CDR2 is FQNEAQ. Trimming removed 1 base at V and 7 bases at J, with 11 bases between. CDR3 size: 15 residues.